The sequence of this T cell receptor (beta chain) was determined in a study of blood T cell repertoires in COVID-19. As for the study in general: The United States, Italy and Spain supplied acute and convalescent COVID-19 samples.

Only in-frame clones appear in the TCRdb table, and some are missing; sequencing was by immunoSEQ multiplex PCR. The sample lists about 180,000 clones; roughly 86% were seen once. Unmatched junction bases numbered 7, after V lost 3 bases and J lost 7 bases. Germline assignment: CDR1 MGHDK and CDR2 SYGVNS. The CDR3 has 16 amino acids. The TCR sequence derives from a man aged 40-55 years with active or convalescent COVID-19. The chain is built from TRBV25-1 and TRBJ2-2; TRBD1 agrees at 11 bases. Sequences were obtained from peripheral blood. CDR3 sequence: CASSDPGQGAVGELFF. DNA of the CDR3: TGTGCCAGCAGTGACCCCGGACAGGGGGCCGTCGGGGAGCTGTTTTTT.